The T cell receptor beta chain under discussion was sequenced for a study of human versus mouse CDR3 diversity and MHC coevolution (dated by TCRdb to 2016 to 2017). The study in broad terms: The immunoSEQ assay was reported to detect one in 200,000 T cells and to minimize amplification bias from multiplex PCR. Valid reads per sample ranged from roughly 5.5 x 10^6 to 1.6 x 10^7 across mouse and human samples. Human naive CD4 T cell repertoires were used as a reference for TCR selection on multiple MHC II alleles and were compared with human-TCR-locus transgenic mice carrying single MHC II. The human cohort was made up of three healthy volunteer blood donors, who at collection were aged 30 to 40, 40 to 50 and 60 to 69, one donor in each range. The paper as a whole reports these results and caveats: Two of the three human donors showed the lowest clonal inequality scores among all compared groups. Repertoire diversity was not considered directly comparable between humans and mice because human T cells were selected on about 6 MHC II alleles. On average, humans had more CDR3 deletions and insertions than mice, indicating greater exonuclease and TdT activity. According to iCHAO1 estimates, humans had the largest TCR beta repertoire, 1.7 million or so clonotypes, which was attributed likely to selection by multiple MHC II molecules.

CDR1 and CDR2 are drawn from the germline V gene: MNHNS, SASEGT. The CDR3 runs 18 residues from the cysteine to the phenylalanine. Solely the CDR3 DNA is kept, with 54 bases framed from the first base. V trim: 3 bases; J trim: 4 bases; unmatched bases: 12. This clone showed up just once. The target of this receptor is not known. No much larger clone is present one base from it, and per-base qualities are unavailable. The QIAGEN blood and tissue kit was used to extract genomic DNA from the sorted cells, and that DNA was then quantified on a NanoDrop 1000. The immunoSEQ platform deep sequenced and quantified TCR alpha and beta chains by multiplex PCR of genomic DNA. Per the authors' processing: IMGT gene and region definitions were used to annotate TCR sequences. Out-of-frame rearrangements served as a stand-in for the preselection repertoire and were compared with in-frame clonotypes. The iCHAO1 estimator provided with the immunoSEQ platform was used to estimate repertoire size. A Gini index, which is based on the Lorenz curve, was applied to in-frame amino acid clonotypes to measure clonal inequality. Shared clonotypes were counted with the intersect function of the R package tcR, and similarity was scored with the Jaccard index. Frequencies of V, J and V-J usage were subjected to principal component analysis with the R prcomp function, without normalization. Here the immuneACCESS table is served through TCRdb, limited to in-frame sequences with V and J called. Missing clones are a known gap in these copies; in checked studies unresolved V genes cover under half, and the rest lacks a known reason. V, J and clone size derive from that table, while D and trimming were established from the DNA sequence. The sample data list about 81,000 clones, and over 85% of these were observed just once. Clones ranked in the top ten supply roughly 1.3% of the sample.

Naive CD4 T cells, defined as CD45RO-negative and CD62L-positive, were isolated from PBMCs by fluorescence-activated cell sorting. From each donor, about 49 ml of fresh peripheral blood was taken, and Ficoll density centrifugation was then used to isolate PBMCs. Cells were sorted on a FACSAria III instrument, and every sample had a purity above 85%. This receptor was obtained from a person aged 25 to 75 in good health. The chain is assembled from TRBV6-1 and TRBJ2-6; 7 central nucleotides agree with TRBD1. Sample: naive CD4+ T cells from blood. The cell subset or site label, as the study defines it: CD45RO-negative CD62L-positive naive CD4 T cells. The DNA sequence is TGTGCCAGCAGTGACCTTTTTTTAAGGGGGCAAGGGGCCAACGTCCTGACTTTC. Its product reads: CASSDLFLRGQGANVLTF.